This TCR beta chain was profiled in a study of cytomegalovirus exposure and HLA in healthy donors. While unrecorded immune exposures were likely, the donors were nominally healthy when sampled. PCR amplification relied on 60 Vbeta primers (plus 13 Jbeta primers). Profiled with immunoSEQ multiplex PCR; TCRdb holds only in-frame clones, not every one. Altogether 110,000 to 150,000 clones are present, about three quarters being singletons, with the ten largest covering 1.5% to 2%. A note on this clone: What it binds is unknown.

Study observations and caveats: Another analysis was done later, and it associated approximately 18,000 TCR beta sequences with HLA alleles at 0.05 false discovery rate. The authors considered a cluster of highly shared sequence variants likely to be a sequencing artifact.

The CDR3 extends over 13 amino acids. The ends were cut back, 3 bases at V and 2 bases at J, with 10 bases in the middle. The V gene's germline CDR1 is GTSNPN and CDR2 SVGIG (reference sequence). Sequenced material: PBMCs. The chain couples TRBV30 to TRBJ2-5, with a tentative D call TRBD2 (7 bases). This clonotype originated in a woman in her twenties or thirties in good health and CMV-seronegative. DNA for the CDR3: TGTGCCTGGAGCGGGGGGCCACAAGAGACCCAGTACTTC. As protein: CAWSGGPQETQYF.